These 26 T cell receptor beta chains were all obtained from the same sample, sequenced in a study of CD8+ T cells in alopecia areata. Following extraction, RNA underwent reverse transcription to cDNA, which served as the sequencing template. Sequencing was performed with immunoSEQ multiplex PCR; in TCRdb, only in-frame clones are kept and a portion is missing. The profile shows about 210,000 clones, 64% of them singletons. Noted treatment: oral pan-JAK inhibitor, 5-10 mg twice daily. The input for sequencing was CD4+ T cells sorted from blood, taken at week 4, from a patient treated with tofacitinib. The source of these receptors is a human donor with alopecia areata.

This rearrangement joins TRBV21-1 to TRBJ2-7; the D call of TRBD1 is as the table states it, not checked on the DNA. TRBV21-1 is annotated as a pseudogene. This CDR3 is built from 13 residues. CDR3 loop: CASSDRGRGEQYF. DNA for the CDR3: TGTGCCAGCAGCGACAGGGGAAGGGGCGAGCAGTACTTC.

The chain links TRBV4-1 to TRBJ1-6; tentatively, D is TRBD1 (5 bases). This CDR3 is 15 amino acids long. Germline V gives CDR1 MGHRA, CDR2 YSYEKL. Trimming removed 1 base at V and 6 bases at J, with 10 bases between. CDR3 bases: TGCGCCAGCAGCCAAGGTGGGGGTACTAATTCACCCCTCCACTTT. Residues: CASSQGGGTNSPLHF.

This clone was detected a few times. This chain uses TRBV4-1 with TRBJ1-4; 7 nucleotides align to TRBD1. With V trimmed by 1 base and J by 4 bases, 9 bases remained unmatched. The CDR3 is made up of 17 amino acids. Germline-derived CDR1 and CDR2 are MGHRA and YSYEKL. This chain's CDR3 is CASSQVRSAGGNEKLFF. For the CDR3, the DNA is TGCGCCAGCAGCCAAGTAAGGTCTGCAGGGGGTAATGAAAAACTGTTTTTT.

The genes are TRBV2 and TRBJ1-5, with 11 bases identical to TRBD1. Germline trimming cut 4 bases from V and 7 bases from J; bases unmatched to any gene: 6. The CDR3 is made up of 15 amino acids. The V gene's germline CDR1 is SNHLY and CDR2 FYNNEI. The CDR3 reads CASSGDRGIRQPQHF. In nucleotides, the CDR3 is TGTGCCAGCAGTGGGGACAGGGGGATAAGGCAGCCCCAGCATTTT. The entire variable domain, with the rest obtained from reference TRBV2 and TRBJ1-5, is as follows: EPEVTQTPSHQVTQMGQEVILRCVPISNHLYFYWYRQILGQKVEFLVSFYNNEISEKSEIFDDQFSVERPDGSNFTLKIRSTKLEDSAMYFCASSGDRGIRQPQHFGDGTRLSIL.

The V and J genes are TRBV5-6 and TRBJ1-2; D ambiguous. Looked up from germline, CDR1 is SGHDT and CDR2 is YYEEEE. V dropped 1 base and J dropped 4 bases, with 5 bases sitting between them. CDR3 length: 12 residues. The CDR3 region has the DNA TGTGCCAGCAGCTTGTCCAGCTATGGCTACACCTTC. Translating gives CASSLSSYGYTF.

The V call is TRBV7-2, the J call TRBJ2-7; unclear D gene. Germline CDR1 and CDR2: SGHTA and FQGNSA. V lost 3 bases to trimming and J lost 0 bases, with 9 bases between them. This CDR3 has 14 amino acids. The CDR3 DNA follows: TGTGCCAGCAGCTTCAGGTACAGCTCCTACGAGCAGTACTTC. This encodes CASSFRYSSYEQYF.

J is TRBJ2-3 and V is TRBV20-1; no clear D. Trimming shortened V by 6 bases and J by 9 bases, and 13 bases separated the two germline ends. The germline V gene has CDR1 DFQATT and CDR2 SNEGSKA (reference sequence). The CDR3 covers 11 residues. The CDR3 DNA follows: TGCAGTGCCAATTTACAGTACACGCAGTATTTT. Its protein is CSANLQYTQYF.

The CDR3 sequence: CASSPLLGSGFGETQYF. CDR3 sequence (DNA): TGCGCCAGCAGCCCCCTCTTGGGTAGCGGGTTCGGCGAGACCCAGTACTTC. The genes are TRBV5-1 and TRBJ2-5, with TRBD2 matching over 7 bases. The CDR3 length is 17 residues. In germline, CDR1 is SGHRS, CDR2 YFSETQ. V dropped 4 bases and J dropped 5; count of bases not matched to a gene: 17.

The chain carries TRBV9 and TRBJ1-2; 7 bases are shared with TRBD1. This CDR3 is 15 amino acids long. With V trimmed by 4 bases and J by 4 bases, 10 bases remained unmatched. Germline CDR1 and CDR2: SGDLS and YYNGEE. CDR3 nucleotide sequence: TGTGCCAGCAGCCCCCAGGCAGGGGGTATCTATGGCTACACCTTC. As protein: CASSPQAGGIYGYTF.

The gene calls are TRBV9 and TRBJ1-1; no reliable D call. From germline, CDR1 is SGDLS and CDR2 YYNGEE. The CDR3 has 13 residues. Trimming took off 2 bases at V and 0 bases at J, with 5 bases between the two ends. The DNA for the CDR3 is TGTGCCAGCAGCGTCCAGTTGAACACTGAAGCTTTCTTT. Amino acid sequence: CASSVQLNTEAFF.

On this clone: Other DNA sequences in this specimen translate into the identical CDR3. This sequence joins TRBV5-1 and TRBJ2-5, with D unclear. CDR3 length: 13 residues. V gave up 0 bases and J gave up 2 bases, with 5 bases separating them. Germline values: CDR1 SGHRS, CDR2 YFSETQ. The CDR3 region has the DNA TGCGCCAGCAGCTTGGACCGGCAAGAGACCCAGTACTTC. It yields the protein CASSLDRQETQYF.

Details on this clone: Other DNA sequences from this sample encode an identical CDR3 as well. The rearrangement links TRBV19 to TRBJ1-4; no clear D. Trimming removed 2 bases at V and 0 bases at J, with 4 bases between. CDR3 length: 14 residues. Germline loops: CDR1 LNHDA, CDR2 SQIVND (reference sequence). CDR3 in DNA: TGTGCCAGTAGTATAAGTGCAACTAATGAAAAACTGTTTTTT. Amino acid sequence: CASSISATNEKLFF.

The rearrangement uses TRBV11-2 and TRBJ2-1, with D possibly being TRBD2 (6 bases). CDR1 is SGHAT, CDR2 FQNNGV, per germline. The CDR3 spans 14 residues. Between the trimmed V and J ends, which lost 5 bases and 10 bases, there was a span of 18 bases. The CDR3 loop reads CASSPRGPGLEQFF. CDR3 nucleotides: TGTGCCAGCAGCCCTAGAGGCCCCGGACTAGAGCAGTTCTTC. The variable domain in full, completed from reference TRBV11-2 and TRBJ2-1, reads EAGVAQSPRYKIIEKRQSVAFWCNPISGHATLYWYQQILGQGPKLLIQFQNNGVVDDSQLPKDRFSAERLKGVDSTLKIQPAKLEDSAVYLCASSPRGPGLEQFFGPGTRLTVL.

In this sample, this clone turned up a few times. J is TRBJ2-7 and V is TRBV18; D could derive from TRBD1 or TRBD2 (5 bases each). CDR1 is KGHSH, CDR2 LQKENI, per germline. Trimming left V 2 bases short and J 5 bases short, with 10 bases between. The CDR3 runs 13 residues. The CDR3, as DNA: TGTGCCAGCTCACCAGTCAGGGACCACGAGCAGTACTTC. As protein: CASSPVRDHEQYF.

Only a few counts were recorded for this clone. CDR3 amino acids: CASSFFQGRDGYTF. The CDR3, as DNA: TGTGCCAGCAGCTTTTTCCAGGGGAGGGATGGCTACACCTTC. The chain combines TRBV7-9 with TRBJ1-2; D is perhaps TRBD1 (6 bases). Per germline, CDR1 SEHNR and CDR2 FQNEAQ (reference sequence). Trimming cost V 3 bases and J 6 bases, with 14 bases left between them. The CDR3 consists of 14 residues.

V usage is TRBV18 and J usage is TRBJ1-2; D remains ambiguous. The V end was cut by 3 bases, the J end by 0 bases, with 14 bases between. The germline V gene encodes CDR1 KGHSH and CDR2 LQKENI. This CDR3 has 16 amino acids. Written as DNA, the CDR3 is TGTGCCAGCTCACCGATGGGCGCAAGCACTAACTATGGCTACACCTTC. It is translated as CASSPMGASTNYGYTF.

V usage is TRBV11-2 and J usage is TRBJ2-3; D is unclear. Germline V CDR1 and CDR2: SGHAT, FQNNGV. The CDR3 is made up of 12 amino acids. Trimming took off 5 bases at V and 0 bases at J, with 3 bases between the two ends. The chain's CDR3 is CASSISTDTQYF. For the CDR3, the DNA is TGTGCCAGCAGCATTAGCACAGATACGCAGTATTTT.

Worth noting for this clone: The junction differs from germline at one of its ends, possibly a read error. In nucleotides, the CDR3 is TGTGCTAGCAGTCCTGCGGGGGGCCCGATCGGGACCCAGTACTTC. Translation gives CASSPAGGPIGTQYF. V and J are TRBV7-7 and TRBJ2-5; 8 bases agree with TRBD2. CDR1 SSHAT and CDR2 FNYEAQ come from the germline V gene (reference sequence). The CDR3 sequence is 15 residues long.

The rearrangement links TRBV20-1 to TRBJ2-5, with D hard to call. The V gene's germline CDR1 is DFQATT and CDR2 SNEGSKA (reference sequence). This CDR3 contains 11 residues. V lost 3 bases and J lost 5, with 7 bases in between. CDR3 coding DNA: TGCAGTGCTAGGGGTGGGGAGACCCAGTACTTC. It codes for CSARGGETQYF.

The genes are TRBV15 and TRBJ2-2; TRBD1 matches 10 bases. The germline CDR1 and CDR2 sequences are LNHNV and YYDKDF (reference sequence). Losses at the gene ends were 1 base for V and 5 bases for J; bases not matched to a gene: 4. This CDR3 is built from 16 residues. DNA for the CDR3: TGTGCCACCAGCAGAGCCGGGACAGGGGTGACCGGGGAGCTGTTTTTT. Translating it yields CATSRAGTGVTGELFF.

This rearrangement joins TRBV29-1 to TRBJ1-2; possible D gene TRBD1, 6 bases. Trimming took off 4 bases at V and 4 bases at J, with 13 bases between the two ends. Germline lookup yields CDR1 SQVTM and CDR2 ANQGSEA. The CDR3 consists of 13 residues. The CDR3 sequence: CSVAQGLSYGYTF. The DNA for the CDR3 is TGCAGCGTTGCTCAGGGGCTTAGCTATGGCTACACCTTC.

The chain has TRBV29-1 and TRBJ2-7; no clear D. V shed 1 base and J shed 0 bases, with 7 bases lying between them. The germline gives CDR1 SQVTM, CDR2 ANQGSEA. The CDR3 is 13 residues long. For the CDR3, the DNA is TGCAGCGTTGAAGTAGGGCGCTCCTACGAGCAGTACTTC. Its translation: CSVEVGRSYEQYF.

This clone has only one observation. This chain links TRBV10-3 with TRBJ2-2, with D perhaps TRBD1 or TRBD2 (5 bases each). The CDR3 sequence is 13 residues long. The V gene lost 2 bases and the J gene lost 10 bases, with 11 bases spanning the gap. Germline lookup yields CDR1 ENHRY and CDR2 SYGVKD. The CDR3 DNA sequence: TGTGCCATCAGTGAGCGGGACGGGGAGGAGCTGTTTTTT. Its translation is CAISERDGEELFF.

The chain joins TRBV6-5 to TRBJ1-6; D remains ambiguous. The ends were cut back, 0 bases at V and 10 bases at J, with 7 bases in the middle. The germline V gene has CDR1 MNHEY and CDR2 SVGAGI. CDR3 length equals 13 residues. CDR3 sequence reads: CASSYSNWSPLHF. The CDR3 DNA reads TGTGCCAGCAGTTACTCGAACTGGTCACCCCTCCACTTT.

The chain combines TRBV27 with TRBJ1-2; D remains unclear. The CDR3 is 13 amino acids. Germline lookup yields CDR1 MNHEY and CDR2 SMNVEV (reference sequence). Trimming shortened V by 3 bases and J by 1 base, and 6 bases separated the two germline ends. The CDR3 spells CASSLDGNYGYTF. The CDR3 DNA follows: TGTGCCAGCAGTTTGGATGGTAACTATGGCTACACCTTC.

The chain carries TRBV7-2 and TRBJ1-5; TRBD1 might be the D (6 bases). Trimming took 3 bases from V and 5 from J, leaving 17 bases between them. Germline values: CDR1 SGHTA, CDR2 FQGNSA. The CDR3 is made up of 16 amino acids. CDR3 bases: TGTGCCAGCAGCTTTTTCCTGGGGGGGGCAGATCAGCCCCAGCATTTT. This codes for CASSFFLGGADQPQHF.